Detailed here is one T cell receptor beta chain. The sample belongs to a study of blood T cell repertoires in COVID-19. Whole-study context: From T cells, B-cell-depleted T cells, or PBMCs came the material, which was cDNA or gDNA.

This CDR3 comprises 14 residues. J lost 3 bases, V lost 8 bases, and 7 bases had no gene match. CDR1 is MNHGY, CDR2 SAAAGT, per germline. As processed by the authors: Nucleated cell counts were estimated from reference gene primer amplification. The protocol was immunoSEQ multiplex PCR, while the TCRdb copy is restricted to in-frame clones and leaves out a portion. Clone size and the V and J calls come from that table; the DNA yielded D and trimming. The table has roughly 150,000 clones, around 80% seen once. This clonotype originated in a woman aged 80 or older with acute or convalescent COVID-19. The sequenced sample consisted of peripheral blood. The chain is built from TRBV6-8 and TRBJ2-7; 10 bases agree with TRBD1. The CDR3, as DNA: TGTGCCAGCCCCACGGACAGGGGGTACTACGAGCAGTACTTC. Protein: CASPTDRGYYEQYF.